The sequence of this TCR beta chain was determined in a study of blood T cell repertoires in COVID-19. The wider study: COVID-19 samples from acute and convalescent phases originated in the United States, Italy and Spain. PBMCs, B-cell-depleted T cells, or T cells provided the cDNA or gDNA that made up the material.

This clone was seen just once. Authors' processing steps: From reference gene primer amplification, estimates of nucleated cell counts were derived. Method: immunoSEQ multiplex PCR; TCRdb's copy keeps in-frame clones and lacks some. The V and J calls and the clone size are those of that table, but D and trimming were determined from the DNA. This table holds 150,000 to 200,000 clones, 65% to 90% found once. The CDR3 totals 15 residues. CDR1 is SGHNT and CDR2 is YYREEE in the germline V gene (reference sequence). V was pared by 0 bases and J by 4 bases, with 13 bases between. This sequence originates from a man between 60 and 75 years old with acute or convalescent COVID-19. The gene calls are TRBV5-4 and TRBJ2-5; D ambiguous. The material sequenced was peripheral blood. The CDR3 DNA follows: TGTGCCAGCAGCTTGGAATTGCTGGCTCCAGAGACCCAGTACTTC. It is translated as CASSLELLAPETQYF.